This is a list of T cell receptor beta chains from one sample in a study of OX40 agonist ivuxolimab in advanced cancers. The repertoire was sequenced with immunoSEQ multiplex PCR; TCRdb's copy has only in-frame clones and lacks some. This sample yields approximately 70,000 clones, of which approximately 88% are seen a single time; around 0.5% belongs to the top ten. The sample consisted of CD4+ or CD8+ T cells sorted from blood, taken in a trial of the OX40 agonist ivuxolimab. These receptor sequences come from an adult with an advanced solid tumor such as melanoma, head and neck, liver or kidney cancer. Each CDR3 is given with its conserved first and last residue. The D gene is left open where the match is weak. Some rows mark clone size as missing; the rest say once, few, many or name a class of expanded clone.

clone_size,d_call,j_call,v_call,cdr3_aa,cdr3_nt
-,TRBD1,TRBJ1-1,TRBV6-5,CATRQGGPTEAFF,TGTGCCACTAGACAGGGAGGGCCCACTGAAGCTTTCTTT
-,TRBD1,TRBJ1-1,TRBV11-2,CASSLGGTAYTEAFF,TGTGCCAGCAGCTTAGGAGGGACAGCCTACACTGAAGCTTTCTTT
once,TRBD2,TRBJ2-1,TRBV5-4,CASSTGLAGAFYNEQFF,TGTGCCAGCAGCACGGGACTAGCGGGGGCCTTCTACAATGAGCAGTTCTTC
once,TRBD1,TRBJ1-3,TRBV7-8,CASSLVGQGGNGNTIYF,TGTGCCAGCAGCTTAGTCGGACAGGGGGGCAATGGAAACACCATATATTTT
-,-,TRBJ2-1,TRBV9,CASSGRTLNNEQFF,TGTGCCAGCAGCGGACGGACCCTAAACAATGAGCAGTTCTTC
-,-,TRBJ2-7,TRBV7-2,CASSLVGSSYEQYF,TGTGCCAGCAGCTTAGTGGGGAGCTCCTACGAGCAGTACTTC
-,TRBD1,TRBJ2-2,TRBV5-4,CASSRTGDAAGELFF,TGTGCCAGCAGCCGGACAGGGGATGCGGCCGGGGAGCTGTTTTTT
-,-,TRBJ2-2,TRBV2,CASRTDGTGELFF,TGTGCCAGCAGGACGGACGGCACCGGGGAGCTGTTTTTT
-,TRBD1,TRBJ2-5,TRBV7-6,CASSFQTGAETQYF,TGTGCCAGCAGCTTCCAGACAGGGGCGGAGACCCAGTACTTC
-,TRBD1,TRBJ2-3,TRBV19,CASSIDRGRDTQYF,TGTGCCAGTAGTATCGACAGGGGGCGGGATACGCAGTATTTT
-,TRBD1,TRBJ1-6,TRBV4-2,CASSQGRRAWDRDNSPLHF,TGTGCCAGCAGCCAAGGTCGTCGGGCTTGGGACAGGGATAATTCACCCCTCCACTTT
-,TRBD1,TRBJ2-3,TRBV10-3,CAIIAGTGTDTQYF,TGTGCCATCATCGCGGGGACAGGGACAGATACGCAGTATTTT
-,TRBD1,TRBJ2-5,TRBV30,CAWILRGRRETQYF,TGTGCCTGGATCCTCAGGGGGCGAAGGGAGACCCAGTACTTC
-,TRBD1,TRBJ1-6,TRBV11-2,CASSPAGGNSPLHF,TGTGCCAGCAGCCCAGCAGGGGGAAATTCACCCCTCCACTTT
-,-,TRBJ1-5,TRBV7-9,CASSLQGNTQPQHF,TGTGCCAGCAGCTTACAGGGGAATACTCAGCCCCAGCATTTT
once,TRBD2,TRBJ2-1,TRBV6-1,CASSQSRLADNEQFF,TGTGCCAGCAGCCAAAGTAGACTAGCGGACAATGAGCAGTTCTTC
-,TRBD2,TRBJ2-2,TRBV28,CASSSSSGGTGELFF,TGTGCCAGCAGTTCCTCTAGCGGGGGGACCGGGGAGCTGTTTTTT
-,TRBD2,TRBJ2-2,TRBV4-1,CASSQLRAGGTGELFF,TGCGCCAGCAGCCAACTTCGGGCGGGGGGTACCGGGGAGCTGTTTTTT
-,TRBD1,TRBJ1-5,TRBV2,CASRTGDLDQPQHF,TGTGCCAGCCGGACAGGGGATCTCGATCAGCCCCAGCATTTT
once,TRBD2,TRBJ2-3,TRBV11-2,CASSSGPSGASTDTQYF,TGTGCCAGCAGCTCAGGCCCTAGCGGAGCTAGCACAGATACGCAGTATTTT
-,TRBD2,TRBJ2-3,TRBV15,CATSRRGETTDTQYF,TGTGCCACCAGCAGACGGGGGGAGACCACAGATACGCAGTATTTT
-,-,TRBJ2-6,TRBV4-1,CASSPSSGNSGANVLTF,TGCGCCAGCAGCCCTTCGTCCGGGAACTCTGGGGCCAACGTCCTGACTTTC
-,TRBD1,TRBJ1-2,TRBV18,CASSPQGQGAHGYTF,TGTGCCAGCTCACCACAGGGACAGGGAGCGCATGGCTACACCTTC